This T cell receptor (beta chain) emerged from a study of blood T cell repertoires in COVID-19. Across the whole study: COVID-19 samples collected from the United States, Italy and Spain covered acute and convalescent phases. Sources were T cells, B-cell-depleted T cells, or PBMCs; the material itself was cDNA or gDNA.

From germline, CDR1 is DFQATT and CDR2 SNEGSKA (reference sequence). Trimming pared 3 bases from V and 4 bases from J, leaving 13 bases between. This CDR3 region has 14 residues. This clone was seen a handful of times. Sequencing used immunoSEQ multiplex PCR; TCRdb keeps in-frame clones, though not all of them. Of some 320,000 clones listed, 65% to 90% were seen once; the top ten hold approximately 7.6%. Sequenced input: peripheral blood. The clonotype comes from a human donor in a cohort sampled during active COVID-19. The chain combines TRBV20-1 with TRBJ1-3; D not resolved. The CDR3 DNA sequence: TGCAGTGCTAGTGACGATCACTTCGGAAACACCATATATTTT. Translating gives CSASDDHFGNTIYF.